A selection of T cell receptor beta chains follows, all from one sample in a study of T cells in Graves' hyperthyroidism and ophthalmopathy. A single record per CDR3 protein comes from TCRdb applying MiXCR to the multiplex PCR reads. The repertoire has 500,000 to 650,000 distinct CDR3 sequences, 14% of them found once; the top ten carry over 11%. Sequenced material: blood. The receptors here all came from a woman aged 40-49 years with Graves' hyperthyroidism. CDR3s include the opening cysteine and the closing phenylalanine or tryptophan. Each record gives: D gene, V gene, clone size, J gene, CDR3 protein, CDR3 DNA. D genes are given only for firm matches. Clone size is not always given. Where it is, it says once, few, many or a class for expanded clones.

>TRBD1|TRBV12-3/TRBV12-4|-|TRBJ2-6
CASRLRTGSGANVLTF
TGTGCCAGCAGGCTACGGACAGGGTCCGGGGCCAACGTCCTGACTTTC
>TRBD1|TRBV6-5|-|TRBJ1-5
CASSYPSTGKGQPQHF
TGTGCCAGCAGTTACCCTTCGACAGGGAAGGGACAGCCCCAGCATTTT
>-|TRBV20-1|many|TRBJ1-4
CSARGGQEGEKLFF
TGCAGTGCTAGAGGGGGCCAGGAGGGGGAAAAACTGTTTTTT
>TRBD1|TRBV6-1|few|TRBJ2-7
CASSPGQGPDQYF
TGTGCCAGCAGTCCCGGACAGGGTCCCGATCAGTACTTC
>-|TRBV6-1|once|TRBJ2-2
CASSEGQTGTGELVF
TGTGCCAGCAGTGAAGGGCAGACGGGAACCGGGGAGCTGGTTTTT
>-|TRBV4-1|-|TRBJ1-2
CASSQEEGYYGYTF
TGCGCCAGCAGCCAAGAAGAGGGCTACTATGGCTACACCTTC
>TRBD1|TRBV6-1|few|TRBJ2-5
CASSETGVRATQYF
TGTGCCAGCAGTGAAACAGGGGTTCGCGCGACCCAGTACTTC
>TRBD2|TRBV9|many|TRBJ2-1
CASSVEEREPTNSSYNEQFF
TGTGCCAGCAGCGTAGAGGAGCGGGAGCCAACGAACAGCTCCTACAATGAGCAGTTCTTC
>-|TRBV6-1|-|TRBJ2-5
CASSEEWVETQYF
TGTGCCAGCAGTGAAGAATGGGTTGAGACCCAGTACTTC
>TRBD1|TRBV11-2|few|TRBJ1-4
CASSLSSGTDNEKLFF
TGTGCCAGCAGCCTAAGCTCCGGGACAGATAATGAAAAACTGTTTTTT
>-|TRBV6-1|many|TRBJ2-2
CAGGSGVSNTGELFF
TGTGCCGGCGGATCCGGGGTTTCGAACACCGGGGAGCTGTTTTTT
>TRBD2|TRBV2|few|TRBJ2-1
CASSPELAREQFF
TGTGCCAGCAGCCCCGAACTAGCGCGCGAGCAGTTCTTC
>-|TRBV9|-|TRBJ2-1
CASSGQFPSYNEQFF
TGTGCCAGCAGCGGACAGTTCCCCTCCTACAATGAGCAGTTCTTC
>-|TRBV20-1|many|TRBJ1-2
CSASPIGREEGYTF
TGCAGTGCTAGTCCCATTGGCAGGGAAGAGGGCTACACCTTC
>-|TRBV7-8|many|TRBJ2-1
CASSRGPSSYNEQFF
TGTGCCAGCAGTCGAGGACCGAGCTCCTACAATGAGCAGTTCTTC
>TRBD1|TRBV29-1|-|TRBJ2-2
CGLQGANAGELFF
TGCGGATTACAGGGGGCGAATGCCGGGGAGCTGTTTTTT
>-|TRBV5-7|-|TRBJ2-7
CASSLARHDRMTDEQYF
TGTGCCAGCAGCTTGGCCAGACACGACCGAATGACTGACGAGCAGTACTTC
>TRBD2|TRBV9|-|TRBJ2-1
CASSVGPGLAGQVSSYNEQFF
TGTGCCAGCAGCGTGGGCCCGGGACTAGCGGGCCAAGTGAGCTCCTACAATGAGCAGTTCTTC
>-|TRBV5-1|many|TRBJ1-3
CASSPLPPTASGNTIYF
TGCGCCAGCAGCCCATTGCCTCCGACCGCCTCTGGAAACACCATATATTTT
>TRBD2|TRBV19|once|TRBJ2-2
CASSQWTSGRASTGELFF
TGTGCCAGTAGTCAATGGACTAGCGGGAGGGCCTCCACCGGGGAGCTGTTTTTT
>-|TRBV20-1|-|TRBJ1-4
CSARGEGLHTTNEKLFF
TGCAGTGCTAGGGGGGAGGGGCTCCACACAACTAATGAAAAACTGTTTTTT
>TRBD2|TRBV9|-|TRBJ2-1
CASSPRLAGGAYNEQFF
TGTGCCAGCAGCCCCCGACTAGCGGGAGGCGCATACAATGAGCAGTTCTTC
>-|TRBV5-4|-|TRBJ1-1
CASSSETAEAFF
TGTGCCAGCAGCTCGGAAACGGCTGAAGCTTTCTTT
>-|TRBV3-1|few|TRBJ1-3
CASSQGGRATGNTIYF
TGTGCCAGCAGCCAAGGAGGGCGGGCGACGGGAAACACCATATATTTT
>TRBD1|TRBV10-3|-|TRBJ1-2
CAISGDRTNYGYTF
TGTGCCATCAGTGGGGACAGGACCAACTATGGCTACACCTTC
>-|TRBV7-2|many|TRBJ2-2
CASSFLAGGDTGELFF
TGTGCCAGCAGCTTTTTGGCCGGCGGGGACACCGGGGAGCTGTTTTTT
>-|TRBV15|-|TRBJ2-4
CATSRDDLTNLAKNIQYF
TGTGCCACCAGCAGAGATGATCTGACGAACCTAGCCAAAAACATTCAGTACTTC
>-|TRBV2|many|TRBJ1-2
CASSEKGPRGYTF
TGTGCCAGCAGTGAAAAGGGCCCGAGGGGCTACACCTTC
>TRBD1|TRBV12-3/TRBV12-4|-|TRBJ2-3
CASRYRTGDDTQYF
TGTGCCAGCAGGTACAGGACAGGGGACGATACGCAGTATTTT
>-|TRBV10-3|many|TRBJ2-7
CAISDPGGTAYEQYF
TGTGCCATCAGTGACCCCGGGGGAACGGCCTACGAGCAGTACTTC
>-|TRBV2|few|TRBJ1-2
CASSPKVDNYGYTF
TGTGCCAGCAGTCCCAAGGTCGATAACTATGGCTACACCTTC
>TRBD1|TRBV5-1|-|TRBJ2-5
CASSWAGTGRQETQYF
TGCGCCAGCAGCTGGGCCGGGACAGGGAGGCAAGAGACCCAGTACTTC
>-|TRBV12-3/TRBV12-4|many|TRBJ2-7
CASSLTRGGREQYF
TGTGCCAGCAGTTTAACCAGGGGAGGAAGGGAGCAGTACTTC
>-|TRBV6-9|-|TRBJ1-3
CASSLTGLGNTIYF
TGTGCCAGCAGTTTGACAGGACTTGGAAACACCATATATTTT
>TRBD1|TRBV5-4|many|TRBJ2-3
CASRLDRGADTQYF
TGTGCCAGCAGACTGGACAGGGGGGCAGATACGCAGTATTTT
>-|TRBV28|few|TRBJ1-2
CASSSTATNYGYTF
TGTGCCAGCAGTTCGACAGCAACTAACTATGGCTACACCTTC
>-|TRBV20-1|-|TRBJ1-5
CSASFPGSSNQPQHF
TGCAGTGCTAGTTTTCCGGGGAGTAGCAATCAGCCCCAGCATTTT
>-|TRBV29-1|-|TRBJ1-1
CSVEGGGEVTEAFF
TGCAGCGTTGAAGGAGGGGGAGAGGTCACTGAAGCTTTCTTT
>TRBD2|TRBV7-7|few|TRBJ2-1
CASSSAGAGGEQFF
TGTGCTAGCAGCTCTGCAGGGGCGGGAGGTGAGCAGTTCTTC
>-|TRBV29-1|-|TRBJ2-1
CSVDRLYPLYNEQFF
TGCAGCGTTGATCGGCTATACCCGCTATACAATGAGCAGTTCTTC